A selection of T cell receptor beta chains follows, all from one sample in a study of T cells in Graves' hyperthyroidism and ophthalmopathy. TCRdb reanalysed the multiplex PCR reads using MiXCR and keeps one entry per CDR3 protein. The repertoire holds 550,000 to 650,000 distinct CDR3 sequences, with around 15% as singletons. Source material: blood. The source is a woman in her thirties or forties with Graves' hyperthyroidism. Both conserved end residues are part of each CDR3. D genes are given only for firm matches. Some rows mark clone size as missing; the rest say once, few, many or name a class of expanded clone.

.,TRBV28,many,TRBJ1-4,TGTGCCAGCATCAGCACCCGGGAACCGGGTGAAAAACTGTTTTTT,CASISTREPGEKLFF
.,TRBV2,many,TRBJ1-5,TGTGCCAGCAGTGAATACCGGGAGTGGGATCAGCCCCAGCATTTT,CASSEYREWDQPQHF
.,TRBV7-8,few,TRBJ2-7,TGTGCCAGCAGCTTAGGCGCAGGGTCCCCCTACGAGCAGTACTTC,CASSLGAGSPYEQYF
.,TRBV15,.,TRBJ1-1,TGTGCCACCAGCAGAGCCACACCGGGGCGGACTGAAGCTTTCTTT,CATSRATPGRTEAFF
.,TRBV27,few,TRBJ2-7,TGTGCCAGCAGTTTAAAGAGAGCGGCTCTTTACGAGCAGTACTTC,CASSLKRAALYEQYF
TRBD1,TRBV11-2,many,TRBJ2-3,TGTGCCAGCACCCCCCCAGGGGGCTCAGATACGCAGTATTTT,CASTPPGGSDTQYF
TRBD2,TRBV18,.,TRBJ2-1,TGTGCCAGCTCACTTCTAGCGGGGTGGGACGAGGAGCAGTTCTTC,CASSLLAGWDEEQFF
.,TRBV3-1,.,TRBJ2-7,TGTGCCAGCAGCCAAGGTAAAGGGCGAAACTACGAGCAGTACTTC,CASSQGKGRNYEQYF
TRBD2,TRBV6-1,many,TRBJ2-7,TGTGCCAGCAGCGCAACCCGGACTAGCGGGGAACCCTACGAGCAGTACTTC,CASSATRTSGEPYEQYF
TRBD1,TRBV24-1,.,TRBJ2-5,TGTGCCACCAGTGATTTGAGGGACAGGCGATACCAAGAGACCCAGTACTTC,CATSDLRDRRYQETQYF
.,TRBV20-1,few,TRBJ2-7,TGCAGTGCGTCCGCAGGGTGGGGATCCTACGAGCAGTACTTC,CSASAGWGSYEQYF
.,TRBV5-8,many,TRBJ1-4,TGTGCCAGCAGCTTATTGGTCGTGACAGGCCCGCATGAAAAACTGTTTTTT,CASSLLVVTGPHEKLFF
.,TRBV5-1,few,TRBJ2-7,TGCGCCAGCAGTCTTGGGACACTGAGAGAGCAGTACTTC,CASSLGTLREQYF
.,TRBV28,many,TRBJ2-7,TGTGCCAGCAGTCCCGCCAGGGTGTCAAACTACGAGCAGTACTTC,CASSPARVSNYEQYF
.,TRBV27,many,TRBJ2-3,TGTGCCAGCAGTCCGAACAGAGGAGATACGCAGTATTTT,CASSPNRGDTQYF
TRBD1,TRBV6-2/TRBV6-3,many,TRBJ1-5,TGTGCCAGCAGAGGGACAGGGGCGGGCAATCAGCCCCAGCATTTT,CASRGTGAGNQPQHF
TRBD1,TRBV7-2,many,TRBJ2-7,TGTGCCAGCAGCCCCCCAGGACAGGGGATCTACGAGCAGTACTTC,CASSPPGQGIYEQYF
TRBD1,TRBV6-1,few,TRBJ1-5,TGTGCCAGCAGTAAGGGACAGAGCAATCAGCCCCAGCATTTT,CASSKGQSNQPQHF
.,TRBV5-1,few,TRBJ2-3,TGCGCCAGCAGCTTCGGGTGGGGGAGCACAGATACGCAGTATTTT,CASSFGWGSTDTQYF
TRBD1,TRBV6-1,many,TRBJ1-2,TGTGCCAGCAGTTATGGGACAGGCGCGCGCTATGGCTACACCTTC,CASSYGTGARYGYTF
.,TRBV2,once,TRBJ1-3,TGTGCCAGCATTCTTAACTCTGGAAACACCATATATTTT,CASILNSGNTIYF
.,TRBV20-1,few,TRBJ1-2,TGCAGTGCTAGAAGGGGTCCTGTCTATGGCTACACCTTC,CSARRGPVYGYTF
.,TRBV3-1,many,TRBJ2-7,TGTGCCAGCAGCCAAGAAGTTAGTTCCGAGCAGTACTTC,CASSQEVSSEQYF
.,TRBV28,many,TRBJ1-1,TGTGCCAGCAGTTTTCCCCATTGGAAGAACACTGAAGCTTTCTTT,CASSFPHWKNTEAFF
.,TRBV19,few,TRBJ1-5,TGTGCCAGTAGTGGTAGGACAGAGTTTAGCAATCAGCCCCAGCATTTT,CASSGRTEFSNQPQHF
.,TRBV12-3/TRBV12-4,many,TRBJ1-1,TGTGCCAGCAGTATGGACCCTGTGAACACTGAAGCTTTCTTT,CASSMDPVNTEAFF
.,TRBV19,.,TRBJ2-1,TGTGCCAGTAGTGTAACAGGTTACTCCTACAATGAGCAGTTCTTC,CASSVTGYSYNEQFF
.,TRBV6-1,many,TRBJ2-3,TGTGCCACCCGTCGGGGACCCGACACAGATACGCAGTATTTT,CATRRGPDTDTQYF
TRBD1,TRBV7-2,few,TRBJ1-1,TGTGCCAGCAGCTCCCTTGCAGGGGGGTACACTGAAGCTTTCTTT,CASSSLAGGYTEAFF
.,TRBV7-9,few,TRBJ2-2,TGTGCCAGCAGCTCCTTCGGGAGCCAGAACACCGGGGAGCTGTTTTTT,CASSSFGSQNTGELFF
TRBD2,TRBV28,many,TRBJ2-1,TGTGCCAGCAGTTTAGATAGCGGGAGCCAAGGTGAGCAGTTCTTC,CASSLDSGSQGEQFF
TRBD1,TRBV18,few,TRBJ1-1,TGTGCCAGCTCACTAGGTTTGGGACAGCTTATGAACACTGAAGCTTTCTTT,CASSLGLGQLMNTEAFF
.,TRBV11-3,many,TRBJ2-1,TGTGCCAGCAGCTTAGGTAGCCGCCATGAGCAGTTCTTC,CASSLGSRHEQFF
.,TRBV6-1,many,TRBJ1-4,TGTGCCAGCATTGGGTTGACTACTAATGAAAAACTGTTTTTT,CASIGLTTNEKLFF
TRBD2,TRBV12-3/TRBV12-4,.,TRBJ2-1,TGTGCCAGCAGTAAACTAGCGAGCAATGAGCAGTTCTTC,CASSKLASNEQFF
TRBD2,TRBV20-1,many,TRBJ2-4,TGCAGTGCTAGACTAGCGGGAGAAAACATTCAGTACTTC,CSARLAGENIQYF
TRBD2,TRBV27,many,TRBJ2-3,TGTGCCAGCAGTTTAGTCGGCGGGAGCGCAGATACGCAGTATTTT,CASSLVGGSADTQYF
.,TRBV14,.,TRBJ2-5,TGTGCCAGCAGCCAAGATCGTGTGGAGACCCAGTACTTC,CASSQDRVETQYF
.,TRBV20-1,many,TRBJ2-5,TGCAGTGCTAGGGTCCGGGACATGAAGAAAGAGACCCAGTACTTC,CSARVRDMKKETQYF
.,TRBV18,many,TRBJ2-7,TGTGCCAGCTCACCGGGGGAGGCCAACTCCTACGAGCAGTACTTC,CASSPGEANSYEQYF